Detailed here is one T cell receptor beta chain. The source of the sample is a study of T cells after yellow fever vaccination. A single record per CDR3 protein comes from TCRdb applying MiXCR to the 5' RACE reads. The data show some 110,000 distinct CDR3 sequences, roughly 8.9% seen once. The CDR3 contains 16 residues. The junction had 7 bases not matched to a gene; V was cut back by 6 bases and J by 0 bases. Germline V CDR1 and CDR2: MDHEN, SYDVKM. The chain couples TRBV28 to TRBJ2-7, with 11 bases that match TRBD2. The TCR sequence derives from a young man who received the YFV17D yellow fever vaccine. The material was CD8+ T cells sorted from PBMCs, obtained 45 days after the yellow fever booster vaccination. This chain's CDR3 is CASSTLAGGISYEQYF. In DNA, the CDR3 is TGTGCCAGCAGCACGCTAGCGGGAGGAATCTCCTACGAGCAGTACTTC.